Shown below are 31 T cell receptor beta chains from a single sample sequenced in a study of shared clonotypes between healthy human individuals. Profiling relied on immunoSEQ multiplex PCR, and the TCRdb table lists in-frame clones only, not all of them. The top ten clones hold 0.89% of a sample with 1 million to 1.2 million clones, roughly 80% of them seen once. Sequencing was performed on memory CD4+ T cells from PBMCs. Specified subset: CD45RA-negative fraction. These receptors originate from a man between 18 and 29 years old in good health. Some clones in this sample may be carry-over from other donors' samples.

The V call is TRBV19, the J call TRBJ2-5; TRBD1 is a possible D gene (6 bases). Trimming left V 4 bases short and J 5 bases short, with 11 bases between. The CDR3 covers 13 residues. Germline V CDR1 and CDR2: LNHDA, SQIVND (reference sequence). The CDR3 nucleotides read TGTGCCAGTAGTAAAGGGGGTCGGGAGACCCAGTACTTC. Its protein product is CASSKGGRETQYF.

This chain connects TRBV7-2 to TRBJ1-2, with D hard to call. Trimming removed 5 bases at V and 0 bases at J, with 13 bases between. Germline lookup yields CDR1 SGHTA and CDR2 FQGNSA. This CDR3 contains 15 residues. The DNA of the CDR3 is TGTGCCAGCAGCCCCCAGGCAGCGGCTAACTATGGCTACACCTTC. This sequence encodes CASSPQAAANYGYTF.

The chain couples TRBV5-1 to TRBJ2-2; 12 bases match TRBD2. This CDR3 comprises 17 residues. Germline values: CDR1 SGHRS, CDR2 YFSETQ. After removal of 1 base from V and 5 bases from J, the junction contained 6 bases not matched to a gene. The CDR3 here is CASSLLLAGGRTGELFF. The CDR3 DNA reads as TGCGCCAGCAGCTTGCTTCTAGCGGGAGGGCGGACCGGGGAGCTGTTTTTT. Full variable domain (rest looked up from reference TRBV5-1 and TRBJ2-2): KAGVTQTPRYLIKTRGQQVTLSCSPISGHRSVSWYQQTPGQGLQFLFEYFSETQRNKGNFPGRFSGRQFSNSRSEMNVSTLELGDSALYLCASSLLLAGGRTGELFFGEGSRLTVL.

Note on this clone: Other DNA sequences of this sample code for an identical CDR3. The chain employs TRBV7-3 and TRBJ2-5; 10 nucleotides agree with TRBD1. The CDR3 loop spans 13 amino acids. The ends lost 5 bases at V and 5 bases at J; junction bases unmatched: 2. Germline loops: CDR1 SGHTA, CDR2 FQGTGA. CDR3 coding DNA: TGTGCCAGCAGCCCGGGACAGGGGGAGACCCAGTACTTC. Protein: CASSPGQGETQYF.

V gene TRBV6-1 combines with J gene TRBJ1-3; D is ambiguous. This CDR3 is 16 amino acids long. CDR1 is MNHNS, CDR2 SASEGT, per germline. V was pared by 0 bases and J by 5 bases, with 14 bases between. CDR3 DNA: TGTGCCAGCAGTGAAGCGCTGGGCGGTCGCCGAAACACCATATATTTT. This gives the protein CASSEALGGRRNTIYF.

This clone was recorded only once. The chain has TRBV28 and TRBJ2-5; a weak D match, TRBD1 (7 bases). The CDR3 covers 13 residues. The V and J ends lost 11 bases and 0 bases respectively, with 13 bases between them. CDR1 is MDHEN, CDR2 SYDVKM, per germline. In DNA form, the CDR3 reads TGTGCCGCAGGGGGAGGAAACCAAGAGACCCAGTACTTC. This translates into CAAGGGNQETQYF. The full variable domain, completed using reference TRBV28 and TRBJ2-5, is DVKVTQSSRYLVKRTGEKVFLECVQDMDHENMFWYRQDPGLGLRLIYFSYDVKMKEKGDIPEGYSVSREKKERFSLILESASTNQTSMYLCAAGGGNQETQYFGPGTRLLVL.

V gene TRBV4-2 combines with J gene TRBJ2-3; TRBD2 matches at 11 bases. Trimming took 8 bases from V and 0 from J; bases not matched to a gene: 7. The V gene's germline CDR1 is LGHNA and CDR2 YNFKEQ. The CDR3 is 16 residues long. CDR3 in amino acids: CASETRTSGSTDTQYF. Here the CDR3 DNA reads TGTGCCAGCGAGACTCGGACTAGCGGGAGCACAGATACGCAGTATTTT.

This sequence joins TRBV10-3 and TRBJ2-7; 9 bases map to TRBD2. The CDR3 length is 14 residues. V shed 10 bases, J shed 4 bases, and the junction held 11 bases outside the gene matches. CDR1 and CDR2 (germline): ENHRY, SYGVKD. CDR3 amino acids: CATSGAPPIYEQYF. In DNA form, the CDR3 reads TGTGCCACTAGCGGGGCTCCTCCGATTTACGAGCAGTACTTC.

DNA of the CDR3: TGTGCCAGCAGTGAAGCATTGACAGGGCGCGGAAACACCATATATTTT. Protein: CASSEALTGRGNTIYF. V and J are TRBV2 and TRBJ1-3, with TRBD1 identical over 7 bases. Germline V gives CDR1 SNHLY, CDR2 FYNNEI. The CDR3 totals 16 residues. The V gene end was trimmed by 0 bases and the J gene end by 4 bases; junction bases not matched to a gene: 6.

This clone was recorded many times. The gene calls are TRBV6-1 and TRBJ1-2, with 9 bases lining up with TRBD1. CDR3 length: 15 residues. The germline gives CDR1 MNHNS, CDR2 SASEGT. Trimming cost V 3 bases and J 4 bases; bases outside gene matches: 6. The CDR3 spells CASSEDGTGLYGYTF. CDR3 DNA sequence: TGTGCCAGCAGTGAGGATGGGACAGGGCTCTATGGCTACACCTTC.

This clone showed up just once. This chain joins TRBV7-3 and TRBJ2-6, with TRBD1 matching over 8 bases. The CDR3 covers 16 residues. Germline CDR1 SGHTA, CDR2 FQGTGA. V lost 5 bases, J lost 1 base, and 4 bases stayed unmatched. CDR3 DNA sequence: TGTGCCAGCAGCCCTCAGGGGGCGTCTGGGGCCAACGTCCTGACTTTC. Amino acid sequence: CASSPQGASGANVLTF.

The V call is TRBV5-1, the J call TRBJ1-3; weak D call: TRBD1 (6 bases). CDR1 SGHRS and CDR2 YFSETQ come from the germline V gene. CDR3 length: 16 amino acids. Trimming shortened V by 4 bases and J by 4 bases, and 18 bases separated the two germline ends. The CDR3 DNA follows: TGCGCCAGCAGCCCGGACCCCAGGGGAGTCGGAAACACCATATATTTT. It specifies CASSPDPRGVGNTIYF.

The gene calls are TRBV5-1 and TRBJ1-3; 9 positions match TRBD1. CDR1 is SGHRS, CDR2 YFSETQ, per germline. Unmatched junction bases numbered 13, after V lost 1 base and J lost 8 bases. CDR3 length: 17 residues. The CDR3 protein is CASSLRPGTGSLDTIYF. CDR3 nucleotide sequence: TGCGCCAGCAGCTTGCGACCTGGGACAGGGAGCCTTGACACCATATATTTT.

This clone was found a few times. This sequence joins TRBV2 and TRBJ2-3; weak D call: TRBD1 (6 bases). Germline V gene data show CDR1 as SNHLY and CDR2 as FYNNEI. Trimming took 7 bases from V and 1 from J, leaving 18 bases between them. This CDR3 has 16 amino acids. The CDR3 here is CASNTGQGRGTDTQYF. In DNA form, the CDR3 reads TGTGCCAGCAATACAGGGCAGGGGCGAGGCACAGATACGCAGTATTTT.

The V gene is TRBV5-1, the J gene TRBJ1-4; TRBD1 matches 10 bases. Germline CDR1 and CDR2: SGHRS and YFSETQ. V was clipped by 4 bases and J by 6 bases; unmatched bases: 9. The CDR3 length is 16 residues. This CDR3 reads CASSVGTGDPDEKLFF. CDR3 sequence (DNA): TGCGCCAGCAGCGTGGGGACAGGGGACCCAGATGAAAAACTGTTTTTT.

The chain recombines TRBV5-1 with TRBJ1-2, with 9 bases matching TRBD1. Trimming removed 5 bases from V and 0 bases from J; junction bases left unmatched: 8. This CDR3 has 16 amino acids. The germline V gene has CDR1 SGHRS and CDR2 YFSETQ. Written as DNA, the CDR3 is TGCGCCAGCAGTTTTAGGACAGGGGAGGCTAACTATGGCTACACCTTC. Translated, it gives CASSFRTGEANYGYTF.

The rearrangement uses TRBV5-1 and TRBJ2-3; TRBD2 is a possible D gene (5 bases). Germline lookup yields CDR1 SGHRS and CDR2 YFSETQ. The CDR3 loop spans 14 amino acids. Trimming removed 0 bases at V and 6 bases at J, with 11 bases between. Here the CDR3 DNA reads TGCGCCAGCAGCTTGGAGGGTTCGGGGGATACGCAGTATTTT. This translates into CASSLEGSGDTQYF.

As concerns this clone: This sample includes further DNA sequences coding for the same CDR3. The gene calls are TRBV27 and TRBJ2-7; D gene uncertain. The CDR3 extends over 13 amino acids. V was cut by 2 bases and J by 0 bases, with 5 bases left in between. Germline V gene data show CDR1 as MNHEY and CDR2 as SMNVEV (reference sequence). The DNA for the CDR3 is TGTGCCAGCAGTTTAACGAGCTCCTACGAGCAGTACTTC. This codes for CASSLTSSYEQYF.

The chain employs TRBV6-1 and TRBJ1-5; no definite D call. The V end was cut by 3 bases, the J end by 7 bases, with 10 bases between. The CDR3 is 13 residues long. Germline V gene lookup returns CDR1 MNHNS and CDR2 SASEGT. CDR3 nucleotide sequence: TGTGCCAGCAGTGATCGTTATAAGCAGCCCCAGCATTTT. Amino acids: CASSDRYKQPQHF.

V usage is TRBV28 and J usage is TRBJ1-5; a possible D gene is TRBD1 (5 bases). This CDR3 is built from 17 residues. Germline-derived CDR1 and CDR2 are MDHEN and SYDVKM. Trimming took off 3 bases at V and 7 bases at J, with 22 bases between the two ends. The CDR3 region is CASSFLLTRERRQPQHF. The CDR3 region has the DNA TGTGCCAGCAGTTTCCTCCTTACCAGGGAAAGGAGGCAGCCCCAGCATTTT.

The J gene is TRBJ2-1, the V gene TRBV7-2, with no clear D. This CDR3 is 14 amino acids long. The V gene lost 1 base and the J gene lost 0 bases, with 4 bases spanning the gap. From germline, CDR1 is SGHTA and CDR2 FQGNSA. In DNA, the CDR3 is TGTGCCAGCAGCTTAGAAAGCTCCTACAATGAGCAGTTCTTC. Translation: CASSLESSYNEQFF.

A few counts support this clone. This specimen includes other DNA sequences encoding the same CDR3. The V call is TRBV29-1, the J call TRBJ2-7, with 9 bases matching TRBD1. V shed 4 bases, J shed 3 bases, and the junction held 1 base outside the gene matches. CDR1 is SQVTM and CDR2 is ANQGSEA in the germline V gene. The CDR3 extends over 12 amino acids. DNA of the CDR3: TGCAGCGTTGGGGGACAGGGCTACGAGCAGTACTTC. Its translation is CSVGGQGYEQYF.

The genes are TRBV27 and TRBJ2-2; tentative D call: TRBD1 (5 bases). This CDR3 has 15 residues. V gave up 4 bases and J gave up 3 bases, with 12 bases separating them. Germline lookup yields CDR1 MNHEY and CDR2 SMNVEV (reference sequence). The CDR3 nucleotides read TGTGCCAGCAGTTCCAGGGTTCCGGACACCGGGGAGCTGTTTTTT. Translated, it gives CASSSRVPDTGELFF.

To note about this clone: Other DNA sequences in the same sample also yield this CDR3. The chain has TRBV6-5 and TRBJ1-5; TRBD1 matches at 9 bases. V gave up 4 bases and J gave up 5 bases; unmatched junction bases: 6. CDR3 length equals 15 residues. The germline V gene encodes CDR1 MNHEY and CDR2 SVGAGI. The CDR3 loop is CASSSLGQGDQPQHF. In nucleotides, the CDR3 is TGTGCCAGCAGTTCCTTGGGACAGGGCGATCAGCCCCAGCATTTT.

The rearrangement links TRBV5-1 to TRBJ2-2; TRBD2 is a possible D gene (6 bases). The CDR3 sequence is 15 residues long. V was trimmed by 4 bases and J by 0 bases, leaving 10 bases between them. Per germline, CDR1 SGHRS and CDR2 YFSETQ. CDR3 sequence (DNA): TGCGCCAGCAGCCCCGGGACTTCGAACACCGGGGAGCTGTTTTTT. Translating it yields CASSPGTSNTGELFF.

This clone showed up just a few times. The chain uses TRBV5-1 and TRBJ1-3; 8 bases fit TRBD1. Germline CDR1 reads SGHRS; CDR2 reads YFSETQ. The CDR3 has 16 residues. The J segment lost 0 bases and the V segment lost 4 bases, leaving 6 bases of the junction unmatched. CDR3 protein: CASSHEGTGSGNTIYF. CDR3 nucleotides: TGCGCCAGCAGCCACGAAGGGACAGGCTCTGGAAACACCATATATTTT.

In its sample, this clone was seen a few times. The rearrangement uses TRBV2 and TRBJ2-3, with D uncertain. The V end was cut by 3 bases, the J end by 3 bases, with 4 bases between. The CDR3 contains 12 residues. Germline CDR1 SNHLY, CDR2 FYNNEI. The DNA of the CDR3 is TGTGCCAGCAGTGACAGAACAGATACGCAGTATTTT. Residues: CASSDRTDTQYF.

This clone was found a few times. This chain joins TRBV6-1 and TRBJ2-7; D remains unclear. V gave up 4 bases and J gave up 0 bases, with 13 bases separating them. Germline CDR1 is MNHNS and CDR2 is SASEGT. This CDR3 comprises 15 residues. Here the CDR3 DNA reads TGTGCCAGCAGTGTAGGTCTCTCCCTCTCCTACGAGCAGTACTTC. This gives the protein CASSVGLSLSYEQYF.

This chain connects TRBV7-2 to TRBJ1-2; TRBD1 agrees at 8 bases. The V segment lost 5 bases and the J segment 4 bases; nucleotides outside the gene matches: 9. The CDR3 length is 15 residues. The germline CDR1 and CDR2 sequences are SGHTA and FQGNSA. The CDR3 DNA follows: TGTGCCAGCAGCCCCTCGCAGGGGGCTGCCTATGGCTACACCTTC. It encodes CASSPSQGAAYGYTF. Complete variable domain (other parts from reference TRBV7-2 and TRBJ1-2): GAGVSQSPSNKVTEKGKDVELRCDPISGHTALYWYRQSLGQGLEFLIYFQGNSAPDKSGLPSDRFSAERTGGSVSTLTIQRTQQEDSAVYLCASSPSQGAAYGYTFGSGTRLTVV.

CDR3 in amino acids: CAWSGDIADTQYF. In nucleotides, the CDR3 is TGTGCCTGGTCAGGGGATATAGCAGATACGCAGTATTTT. The chain carries TRBV30 and TRBJ2-3; perhaps TRBD1 as D (6 bases). The CDR3 contains 13 residues. V was clipped by 5 bases and J by 4 bases, with 13 bases between them. Looked up from germline, CDR1 is GTSNPN and CDR2 is SVGIG (reference sequence).

The chain uses TRBV5-1 and TRBJ2-1; perhaps TRBD2 as D (5 bases). With 4 bases removed from V and 1 base from J, the gap between germline ends came to 12 bases. The CDR3 totals 15 residues. In germline, CDR1 is SGHRS, CDR2 YFSETQ. CDR3 residues: CASSPESGSYNEQFF. CDR3 nucleotide sequence: TGCGCCAGCAGCCCAGAATCGGGGTCCTACAATGAGCAGTTCTTC.